This TCR beta chain is from a study of cytomegalovirus exposure and HLA in healthy donors. This CDR3 comprises 14 residues. Germline loops: CDR1 SGHTA, CDR2 FQGNSA. V was pared by 5 bases and J by 4 bases, with 15 bases between. The PCR employed 60 Vbeta primers together with 13 Jbeta primers. Data came from immunoSEQ multiplex PCR; TCRdb stores just in-frame clones and leaves some out. The sample shows some 130,000 clones, and over 1.5% sits with its ten largest clones. Specimen: PBMCs. The rearrangement joins TRBV7-2 to TRBJ2-7; the D gene is possibly TRBD1 (5 bases). This sequence was found in a middle-aged woman in good health and CMV-seropositive. The CDR3, as DNA: TGTGCCAGCAGCCGCAGGGTGGTGGGGTACGAGCAGTACTTC. Its protein product is CASSRRVVGYEQYF.